This T cell receptor (beta chain) was obtained from a study of cytomegalovirus exposure and HLA in healthy donors. Study-wide points: In a later analysis, a genetic analysis reported fewer productive-TCR N-insertions in an Asian-associated ancestry cluster than the cohort average. By a later analysis, the bulk of CMV-associated TCR beta chains appeared HLA-restricted.

V lost 3 bases and J lost 4, with 9 bases in between. The CDR3 sequence is 13 residues long. The germline CDR1 and CDR2 sequences are MGHRA and YSYEKL. 13 Jbeta primers and 60 Vbeta primers were used for the PCR. Measured with immunoSEQ multiplex PCR; TCRdb has only the in-frame clones, and not every one. The data hold 200,000 or so clones, with about 86% observed a single time. Each of the donors was a healthy bone marrow donor. In the case of this clone: Antigen specificity is unknown.

The sequenced sample consisted of PBMCs. This TCR derives from a woman in her late teens or twenties in good health and CMV-seropositive. The genes are TRBV4-1 and TRBJ1-1; D is unresolved. The CDR3 reads CASSQTRGTEAFF. DNA for the CDR3: TGCGCCAGCAGCCAGACTAGAGGCACTGAAGCTTTCTTT.